This T cell receptor beta chain stems from a study of blood T cell repertoires in COVID-19. Study overall: Researchers got acute and convalescent COVID-19 samples from the United States, Italy and Spain.

The germline gives CDR1 MNHEY, CDR2 SMNVEV (reference sequence). Germline trimming cut 5 bases from V and 4 bases from J; bases unmatched to any gene: 9. CDR3 length: 15 amino acids. TCRdb's table, derived via immunoSEQ multiplex PCR, lists solely in-frame clones and lacks some. The table lists about 370,000 clones, more than 80% of them singletons. Recovery meant two consecutive negative NP/OP PCR tests, professional clearance, or resolved symptoms. Sequencing input: PBMCs or T cells enriched from blood (not recorded which). The rearrangement uses TRBV27 and TRBJ2-7; 9 bases fit TRBD1. This clonotype was obtained from a young man who had recovered from COVID-19. CDR3 loop: CASSTTQGAAYEQYF. CDR3 coding DNA: TGTGCCAGCAGTACCACACAGGGGGCAGCGTACGAGCAGTACTTC.